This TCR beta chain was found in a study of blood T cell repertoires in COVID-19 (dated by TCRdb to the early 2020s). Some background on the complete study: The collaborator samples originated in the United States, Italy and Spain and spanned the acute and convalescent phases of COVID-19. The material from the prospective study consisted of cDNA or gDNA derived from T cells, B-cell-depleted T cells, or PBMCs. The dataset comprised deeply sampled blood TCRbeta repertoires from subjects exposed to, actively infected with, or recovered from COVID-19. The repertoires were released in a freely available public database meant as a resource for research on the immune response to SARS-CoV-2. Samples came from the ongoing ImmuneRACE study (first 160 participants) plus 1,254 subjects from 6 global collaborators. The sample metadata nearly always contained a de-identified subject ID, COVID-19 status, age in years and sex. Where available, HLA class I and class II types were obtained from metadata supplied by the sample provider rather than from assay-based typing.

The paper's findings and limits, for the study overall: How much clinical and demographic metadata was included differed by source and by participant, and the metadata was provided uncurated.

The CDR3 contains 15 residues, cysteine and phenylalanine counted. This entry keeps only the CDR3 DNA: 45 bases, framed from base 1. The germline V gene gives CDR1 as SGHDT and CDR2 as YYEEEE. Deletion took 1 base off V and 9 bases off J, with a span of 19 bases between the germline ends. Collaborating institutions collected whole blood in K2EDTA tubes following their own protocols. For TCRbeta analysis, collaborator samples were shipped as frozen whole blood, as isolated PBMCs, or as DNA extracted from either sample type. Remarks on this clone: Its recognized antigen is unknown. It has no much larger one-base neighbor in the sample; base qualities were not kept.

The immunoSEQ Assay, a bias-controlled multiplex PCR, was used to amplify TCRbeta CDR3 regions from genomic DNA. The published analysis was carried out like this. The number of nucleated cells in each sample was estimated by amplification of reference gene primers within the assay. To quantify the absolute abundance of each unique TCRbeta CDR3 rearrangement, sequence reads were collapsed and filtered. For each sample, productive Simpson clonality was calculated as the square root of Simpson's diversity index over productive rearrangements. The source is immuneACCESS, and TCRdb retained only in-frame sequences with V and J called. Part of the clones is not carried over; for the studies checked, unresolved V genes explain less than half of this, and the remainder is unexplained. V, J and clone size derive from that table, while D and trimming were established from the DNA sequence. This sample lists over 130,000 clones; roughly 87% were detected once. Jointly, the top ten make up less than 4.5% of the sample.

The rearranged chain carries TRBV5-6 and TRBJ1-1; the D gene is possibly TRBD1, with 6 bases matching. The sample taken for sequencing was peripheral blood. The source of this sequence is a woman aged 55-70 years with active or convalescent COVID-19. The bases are TGTGCCAGCAGCTTGTGGCTCCAGGGGAGTACGCAAGCTTTCTTT. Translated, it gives CASSLWLQGSTQAFF. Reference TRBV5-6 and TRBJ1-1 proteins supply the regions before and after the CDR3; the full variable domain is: DAGVTQSPTHLIKTRGQQVTLRCSPKSGHDTVSWYQQALGQGPQFIFQYYEEEERQRGNFPDRFSGHQFPNYSSELNVNALLLGDSALYLCASSLWLQGSTQAFFGQGTRLTVV.